This T cell receptor beta chain was captured by sequencing in a study of T cells after yellow fever vaccination. MiXCR was run by TCRdb on the 5' RACE reads, yielding one entry per CDR3 protein. This sample has 14,000 or so distinct CDR3 sequences, with roughly 7.2% found just once. CDR1 DFQATT and CDR2 SNEGSKA come from the germline V gene (reference sequence). The CDR3 runs 15 residues. V dropped 6 bases and J dropped 6; count of bases not matched to a gene: 12. This clonotype was seen at least ten times. The sequence was obtained from a man aged 18 to 30 who received the YFV17D yellow fever vaccine. The chain combines TRBV20-1 with TRBJ2-3, with TRBD2 matching over 10 bases. Sequenced here: PBMCs, either bulk or a sorted T-cell subset (CD4+, CD8+, memory, or dextramer-sorted; not recorded which), sampled on the day of the yellow fever booster vaccination. This CDR3 is CSAERRLAGEDTQYF. The DNA for the CDR3 is TGCAGTGCCGAGAGGCGTCTAGCGGGGGAGGATACGCAGTATTTT.